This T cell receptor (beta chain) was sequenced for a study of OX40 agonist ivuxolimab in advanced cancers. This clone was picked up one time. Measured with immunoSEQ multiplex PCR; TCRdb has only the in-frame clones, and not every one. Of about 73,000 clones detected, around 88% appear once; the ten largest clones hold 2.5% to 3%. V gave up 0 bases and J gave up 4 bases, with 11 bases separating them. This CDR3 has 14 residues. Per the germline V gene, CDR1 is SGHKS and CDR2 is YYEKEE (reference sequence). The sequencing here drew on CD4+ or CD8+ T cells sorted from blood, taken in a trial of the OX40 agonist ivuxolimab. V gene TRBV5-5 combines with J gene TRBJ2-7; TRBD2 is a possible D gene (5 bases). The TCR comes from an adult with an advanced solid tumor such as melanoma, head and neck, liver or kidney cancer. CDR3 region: CASSLAGDGYEQYF. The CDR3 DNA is TGTGCCAGCAGCTTGGCCGGGGATGGGTACGAGCAGTACTTC.